This T cell receptor (beta chain) was documented in a study of T cell changes during pregnancy in multiple sclerosis. Germline V gene sequence: CDR1 SGHAT, CDR2 FQDESV (reference sequence). Trimming removed 4 bases from V and 0 bases from J; junction bases left unmatched: 8. The CDR3 covers 16 residues. The method was immunoSEQ multiplex PCR; TCRdb's version includes in-frame clones alone and lacks a portion of them. The sample has about 70,000 clones, about 91% seen once; the top ten hold approximately 1.5%. The J gene is TRBJ1-1, the V gene TRBV11-1, with 7 nucleotides matching TRBD1. The origin of this receptor is a female donor with multiple sclerosis, enrolled in a pregnancy study. Sequencing used peripheral blood, obtained after pregnancy. The CDR3, as DNA: TGTGCCAGCAGCTCTGGACAGGCCGCCATGAACACTGAAGCTTTCTTT. It specifies CASSSGQAAMNTEAFF.